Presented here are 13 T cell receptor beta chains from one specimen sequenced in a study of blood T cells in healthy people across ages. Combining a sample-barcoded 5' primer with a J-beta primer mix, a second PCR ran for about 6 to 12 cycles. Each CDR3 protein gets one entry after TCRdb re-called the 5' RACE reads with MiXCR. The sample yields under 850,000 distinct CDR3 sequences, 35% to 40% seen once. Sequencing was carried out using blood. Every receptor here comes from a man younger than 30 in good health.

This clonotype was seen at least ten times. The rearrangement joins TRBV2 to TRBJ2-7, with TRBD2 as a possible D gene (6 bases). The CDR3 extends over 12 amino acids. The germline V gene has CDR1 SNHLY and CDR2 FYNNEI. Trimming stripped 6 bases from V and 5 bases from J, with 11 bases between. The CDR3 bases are TGTGCCAGCAGGCCGGGAGTTAACGAGCAGTACTTC. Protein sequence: CASRPGVNEQYF.

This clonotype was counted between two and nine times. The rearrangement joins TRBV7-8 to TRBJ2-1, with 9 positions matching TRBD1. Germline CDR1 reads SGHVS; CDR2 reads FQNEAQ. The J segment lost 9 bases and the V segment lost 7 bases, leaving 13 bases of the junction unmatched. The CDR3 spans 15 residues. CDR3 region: CASTYWTGDPPEQFF. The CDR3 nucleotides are TGTGCCAGCACCTACTGGACAGGGGACCCCCCTGAGCAGTTCTTC.

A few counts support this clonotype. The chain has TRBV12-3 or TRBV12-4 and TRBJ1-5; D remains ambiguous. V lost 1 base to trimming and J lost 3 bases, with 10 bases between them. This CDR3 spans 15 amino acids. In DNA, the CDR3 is TGTGCCAGCAGTTTAGGCTCACAGCCCAATCAGCCCCAGCATTTT. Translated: CASSLGSQPNQPQHF.

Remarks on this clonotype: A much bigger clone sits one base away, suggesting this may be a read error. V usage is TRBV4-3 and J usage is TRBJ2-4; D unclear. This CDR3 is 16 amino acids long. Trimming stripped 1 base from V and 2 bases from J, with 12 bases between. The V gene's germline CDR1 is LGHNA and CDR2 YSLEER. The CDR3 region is CASSQVTPGPKNIQYF. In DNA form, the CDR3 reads TGCGCCAGCAGCCAAGTCACTCCAGGACCCAAAAACATTCAGTACTTC.

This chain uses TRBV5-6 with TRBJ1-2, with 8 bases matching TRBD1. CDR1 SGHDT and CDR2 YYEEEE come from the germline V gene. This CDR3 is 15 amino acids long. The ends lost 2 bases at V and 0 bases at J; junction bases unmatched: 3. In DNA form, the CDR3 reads TGTGCCAGCAGCTTCTTGGACAGGGCTAACTATGGCTACACCTTC. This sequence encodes CASSFLDRANYGYTF.

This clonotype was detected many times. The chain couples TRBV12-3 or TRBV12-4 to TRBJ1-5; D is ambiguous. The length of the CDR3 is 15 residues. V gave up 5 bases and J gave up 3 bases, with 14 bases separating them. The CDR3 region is CASSGGTTPNQPQHF. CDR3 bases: TGTGCCAGCAGTGGAGGAACTACTCCCAATCAGCCCCAGCATTTT.

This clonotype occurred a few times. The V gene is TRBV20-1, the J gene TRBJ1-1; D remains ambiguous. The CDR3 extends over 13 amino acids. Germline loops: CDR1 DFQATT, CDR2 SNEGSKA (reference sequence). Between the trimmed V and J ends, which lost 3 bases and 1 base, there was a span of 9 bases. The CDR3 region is CSARTRWNTEAFF. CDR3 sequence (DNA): TGCAGTGCTAGGACAAGATGGAACACTGAAGCTTTCTTT.

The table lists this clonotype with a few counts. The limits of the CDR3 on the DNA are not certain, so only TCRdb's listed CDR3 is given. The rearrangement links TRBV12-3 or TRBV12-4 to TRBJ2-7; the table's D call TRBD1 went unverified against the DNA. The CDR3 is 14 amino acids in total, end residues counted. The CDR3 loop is CASSSSDRSGEQYF.

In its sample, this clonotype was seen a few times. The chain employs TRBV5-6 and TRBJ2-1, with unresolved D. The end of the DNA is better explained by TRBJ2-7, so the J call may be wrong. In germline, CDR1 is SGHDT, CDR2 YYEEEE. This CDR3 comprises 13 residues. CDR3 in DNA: TGTGCCACCTCTCGTAGCTCCTACAATGAGCAGTACTTC. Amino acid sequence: CATSRSSYNEQYF.

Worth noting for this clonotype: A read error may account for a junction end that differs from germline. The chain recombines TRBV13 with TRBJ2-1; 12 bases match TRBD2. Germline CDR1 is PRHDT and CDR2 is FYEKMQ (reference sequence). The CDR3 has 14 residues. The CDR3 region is CVSRPTSGGTEQFF. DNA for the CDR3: TGTGTCAGCAGGCCGACTAGCGGGGGAACTGAGCAGTTCTTC.

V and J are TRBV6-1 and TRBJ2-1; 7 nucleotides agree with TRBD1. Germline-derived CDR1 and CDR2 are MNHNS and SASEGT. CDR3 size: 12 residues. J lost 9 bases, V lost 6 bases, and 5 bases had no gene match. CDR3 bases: TGTGCCAGCAGAGAGAAGGGGGCTGAGCAGTTCTTC. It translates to CASREKGAEQFF.

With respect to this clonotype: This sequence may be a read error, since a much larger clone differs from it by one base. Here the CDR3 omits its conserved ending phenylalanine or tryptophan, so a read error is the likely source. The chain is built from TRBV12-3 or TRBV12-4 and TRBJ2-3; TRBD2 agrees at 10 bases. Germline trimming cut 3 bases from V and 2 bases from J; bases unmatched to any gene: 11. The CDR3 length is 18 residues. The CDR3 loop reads CASSFPPGLAEYTDTQYV. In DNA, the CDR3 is TGTGCCAGCAGTTTTCCGCCCGGACTAGCGGAATACACAGATACGCAGTATGTT.

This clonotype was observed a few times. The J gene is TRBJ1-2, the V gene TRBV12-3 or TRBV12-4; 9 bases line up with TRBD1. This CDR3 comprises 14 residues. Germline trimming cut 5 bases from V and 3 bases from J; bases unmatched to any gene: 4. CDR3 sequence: CASSRRQGDYGYTF. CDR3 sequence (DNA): TGTGCCAGCAGTCGACGACAGGGGGACTATGGCTACACCTTC.